This T cell receptor beta chain stems from a study of T-cell memory formation after mild COVID-19. In the study overall: Each donor largely had its own TCR clusters.

Study-level points and caveats: Clones that got smaller from day 15 to 85 had even CD4/CD8, while clones growing later tipped toward CD4+.

Notes on this clonotype: Its antigen is as yet unknown.

Constant-segment primers were used for 5'RACE, and the resulting TCR alpha and TCR beta cDNA libraries carried sample barcodes and UMIs. TCRdb reprocessed the 5' RACE reads with MiXCR, giving one entry per CDR3 protein. The sample has 300,000 to 350,000 distinct CDR3 sequences, approximately 14% seen once. This TCR was sampled from a man aged 18 to 29 who had mild COVID-19 (a few samples of this study predate the infection). Cell type and time point are not known. Sequencing input: PBMCs or a T cell subset sorted from them (not recorded which).

The CDR3 DNA reads as TGCGCCAGCAGTGCGGACTCAGGTTTCACAGATACGCAGTATTTT. Its protein product is CASSADSGFTDTQYF. The genes are TRBV5-1 and TRBJ2-3, with D perhaps TRBD2 (5 bases). V lost 5 bases and J 2 bases, leaving 15 bases between the germline ends. Per the germline V gene, CDR1 is SGHRS and CDR2 is YFSETQ. The CDR3 runs to 15 residues. The complete variable domain, with remaining parts taken from reference TRBV5-1 and TRBJ2-3, reads KAGVTQTPRYLIKTRGQQVTLSCSPISGHRSVSWYQQTPGQGLQFLFEYFSETQRNKGNFPGRFSGRQFSNSRSEMNVSTLELGDSALYLCASSADSGFTDTQYFGPGTRLTVL.